The T cell receptor (beta chain) described here comes from a study of T cells in Graves' hyperthyroidism and ophthalmopathy. General study points: Blood also held most thyroid clonotypes expanded beyond 0.001.

Duration under 3 months, a NOSPECS grade of at least 4, and a Clinical Activity Score of at least 3 characterized the ophthalmopathy patients. RNA transcripts yielded amplified TCR beta CDR3 regions. The study used the HTBI primer set for a first-round RT-PCR of the TCR CDR3. TCRdb reanalysed the multiplex PCR reads using MiXCR and keeps one entry per CDR3 protein. The profile covers around 620,000 distinct CDR3 sequences, with approximately 14% appearing a single time and about 6.6% taken by the ten largest. Germline V CDR1 and CDR2: SGHKS, YYEKEE (reference sequence). With 1 base clipped from V and 5 bases from J, the junction kept 9 bases outside the gene matches. This CDR3 comprises 16 residues. At least ten counts were recorded for this clonotype. Its antigen is not identified.

The chain joins TRBV5-5 to TRBJ1-1; TRBD1 agrees at 9 bases. This TCR was sampled from a woman aged 18-29 years with Graves' ophthalmopathy. The specimen was blood. CDR3 sequence: CASSLFETGGRTEAFF. The CDR3 DNA follows: TGTGCCAGCAGCTTGTTCGAGACAGGGGGACGAACTGAAGCTTTCTTT.